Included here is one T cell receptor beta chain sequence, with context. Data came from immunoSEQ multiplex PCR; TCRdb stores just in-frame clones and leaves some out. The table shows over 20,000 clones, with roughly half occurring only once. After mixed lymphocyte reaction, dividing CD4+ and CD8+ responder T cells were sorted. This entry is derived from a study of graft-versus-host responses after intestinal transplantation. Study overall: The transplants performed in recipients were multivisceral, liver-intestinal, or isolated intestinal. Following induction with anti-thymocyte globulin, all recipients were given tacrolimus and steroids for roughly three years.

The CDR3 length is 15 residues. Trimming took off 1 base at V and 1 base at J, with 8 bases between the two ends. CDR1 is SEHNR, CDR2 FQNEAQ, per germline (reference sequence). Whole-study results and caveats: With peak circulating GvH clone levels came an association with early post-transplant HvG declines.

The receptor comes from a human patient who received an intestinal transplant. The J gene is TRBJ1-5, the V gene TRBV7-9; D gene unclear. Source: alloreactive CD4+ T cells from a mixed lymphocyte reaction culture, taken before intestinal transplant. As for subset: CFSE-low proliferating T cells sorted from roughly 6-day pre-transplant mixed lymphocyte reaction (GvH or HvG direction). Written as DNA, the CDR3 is TGTGCCAGCAGCTTAGGGGCAGCCAGCAATCAGCCCCAGCATTTT. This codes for CASSLGAASNQPQHF.